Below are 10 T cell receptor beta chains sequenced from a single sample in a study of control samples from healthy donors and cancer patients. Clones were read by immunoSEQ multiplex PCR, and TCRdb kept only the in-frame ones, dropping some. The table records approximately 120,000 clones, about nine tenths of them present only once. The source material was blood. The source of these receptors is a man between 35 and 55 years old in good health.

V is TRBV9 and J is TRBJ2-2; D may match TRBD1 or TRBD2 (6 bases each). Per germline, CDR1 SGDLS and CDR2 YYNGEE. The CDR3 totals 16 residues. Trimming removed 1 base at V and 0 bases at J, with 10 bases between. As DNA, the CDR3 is TGTGCCAGCAGCGTAAGGGGGGACGCGAACACCGGGGAGCTGTTTTTT. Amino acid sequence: CASSVRGDANTGELFF.

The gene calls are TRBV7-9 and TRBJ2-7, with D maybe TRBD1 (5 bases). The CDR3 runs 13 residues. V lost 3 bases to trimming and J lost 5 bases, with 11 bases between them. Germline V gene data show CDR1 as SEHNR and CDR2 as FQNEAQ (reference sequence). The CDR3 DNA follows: TGTGCCAGCAGCTTGACCCAGGGTGACGAGCAGTACTTC. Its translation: CASSLTQGDEQYF.

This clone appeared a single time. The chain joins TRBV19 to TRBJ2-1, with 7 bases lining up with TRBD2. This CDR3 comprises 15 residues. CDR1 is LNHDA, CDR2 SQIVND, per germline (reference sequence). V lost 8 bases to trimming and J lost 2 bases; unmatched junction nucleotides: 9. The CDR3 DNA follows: TGTGCCAGTGGAAAAGCGGGGAGAACCTACAATGAGCAGTTCTTC. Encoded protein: CASGKAGRTYNEQFF.

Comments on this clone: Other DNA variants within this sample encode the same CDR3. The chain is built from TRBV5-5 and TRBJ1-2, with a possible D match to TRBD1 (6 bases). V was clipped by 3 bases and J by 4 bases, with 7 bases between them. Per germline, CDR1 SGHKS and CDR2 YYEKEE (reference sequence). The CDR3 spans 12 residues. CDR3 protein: CASSSDSYGYTF. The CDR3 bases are TGTGCCAGCAGCTCGGACAGCTATGGCTACACCTTC.

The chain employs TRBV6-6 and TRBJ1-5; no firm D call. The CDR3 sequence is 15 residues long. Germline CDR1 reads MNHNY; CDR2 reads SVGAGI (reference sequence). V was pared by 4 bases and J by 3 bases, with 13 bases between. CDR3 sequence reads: CASSSPGRTNQPQHF. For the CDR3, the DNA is TGTGCCAGCAGTTCCCCCGGGAGAACCAATCAGCCCCAGCATTTT.

In nucleotides, the CDR3 is TGTGCCAGCAGCTTAGACAGGGGCTCTGGAAACACCATATATTTT. Translated: CASSLDRGSGNTIYF. The J gene is TRBJ1-3, the V gene TRBV7-2; 7 nucleotides line up with TRBD1. V lost 1 base to trimming and J lost 0 bases; unmatched junction nucleotides: 0. CDR1 and CDR2 (germline): SGHTA, FQGNSA. This CDR3 is 15 amino acids long.

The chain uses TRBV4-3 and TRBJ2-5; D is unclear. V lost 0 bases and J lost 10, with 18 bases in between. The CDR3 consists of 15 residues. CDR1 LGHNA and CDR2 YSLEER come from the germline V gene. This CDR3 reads CASSQEGTPKFDQYF. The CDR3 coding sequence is TGCGCCAGCAGCCAAGAGGGCACTCCCAAGTTCGACCAGTACTTC.

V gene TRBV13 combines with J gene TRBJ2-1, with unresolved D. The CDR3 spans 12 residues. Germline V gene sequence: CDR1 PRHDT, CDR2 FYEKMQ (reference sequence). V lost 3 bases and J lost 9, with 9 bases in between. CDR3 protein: CASSFLVLEQFF. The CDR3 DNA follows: TGTGCCAGCAGCTTCTTAGTCCTTGAGCAGTTCTTC.

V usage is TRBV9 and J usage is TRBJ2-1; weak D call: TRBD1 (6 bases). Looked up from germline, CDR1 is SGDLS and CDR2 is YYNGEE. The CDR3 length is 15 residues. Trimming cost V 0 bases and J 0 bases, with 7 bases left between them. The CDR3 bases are TGTGCCAGCAGCGTAGGGGGGCCCTCCTACAATGAGCAGTTCTTC. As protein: CASSVGGPSYNEQFF.

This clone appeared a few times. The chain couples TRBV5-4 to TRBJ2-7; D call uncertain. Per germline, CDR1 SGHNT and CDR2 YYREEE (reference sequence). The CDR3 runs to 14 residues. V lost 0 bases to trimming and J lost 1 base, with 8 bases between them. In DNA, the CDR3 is TGTGCCAGCAGCTTGGCGGCTAGTTCCTACGAGCAGTACTTC. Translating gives CASSLAASSYEQYF.